The 4 T cell receptor beta chains given below trace back to one sample, sequenced in a study of response to subunit inactivated influenza vaccine. TCRdb redid the calling of the RT-PCR reads with MiXCR, one entry per CDR3 protein. The sample includes almost 600,000 distinct CDR3 sequences, about 14% of them seen just once. The sequences come from PBMCs from blood, collected 12 days after vaccination. The origin of the receptors is a man aged 50 to 60 who received an inactivated influenza vaccine.

CDR3 DNA sequence: TGCGCCAGCAGCCAAGAATTGGTAGCGGGAGGACAATACGAGCAGTACTTC. Its translation is CASSQELVAGGQYEQYF. The V gene is TRBV4-3, the J gene TRBJ2-7, with 10 bases lining up with TRBD2. V lost 0 bases, J lost 4 bases, and 9 bases stayed unmatched. The CDR3 has 17 residues. Germline lookup yields CDR1 LGHNA and CDR2 YSLEER.

This clonotype occurred a few times. The chain has TRBV6-2 or TRBV6-3 and TRBJ2-2, with 10 bases that match TRBD2. This CDR3 contains 16 residues. Trimming at V came to 5 bases and at J to 3 bases, leaving 6 bases not matched to a gene. CDR1 and CDR2 (germline): MNHEY, SVGEGT. CDR3 region: CASSPIAGGYTGELFF. The DNA for the CDR3 is TGTGCCAGCAGTCCGATAGCGGGAGGTTACACCGGGGAGCTGTTTTTT.

The chain has TRBV7-9 and TRBJ2-5; the D gene is possibly TRBD2 (5 bases). The germline V gene encodes CDR1 SEHNR and CDR2 FQNEAQ (reference sequence). CDR3 length: 16 residues. V lost 1 base and J lost 2, with 14 bases in between. The CDR3 nucleotides are TGTGCCAGCAGCTTAGATGAGGGCCTCATACAAGAGACCCAGTACTTC. Amino acid sequence: CASSLDEGLIQETQYF.

There are many counts of this clonotype. The V and J genes are TRBV10-3 and TRBJ2-7; possible D gene TRBD2, 6 bases. Trimming took 8 bases from V and 3 from J, leaving 14 bases between them. Germline V gives CDR1 ENHRY, CDR2 SYGVKD. The CDR3 is made up of 13 amino acids. CDR3 in amino acids: CAIWRDGGYEQYF. In nucleotides, the CDR3 is TGTGCCATCTGGCGGGACGGCGGCTACGAGCAGTACTTC.